This TCR beta chain comes out of a study of control samples from healthy donors and cancer patients. Clones were read by immunoSEQ multiplex PCR, and TCRdb kept only the in-frame ones, dropping some. This table holds tens of thousands of clones, about nine tenths found once. V was trimmed by 5 bases and J by 8 bases, leaving 17 bases between them. This CDR3 is built from 14 residues. Germline CDR1 is KGHDR and CDR2 is SFDVKD. The chain carries TRBV24-1 and TRBJ1-2; D might be TRBD1 (6 bases). The sequenced sample was blood. This clonotype originated in a man aged 25 to 40 in good health. CDR3 in DNA: TGTGCCACCAGTGCCGGAAGGACAGCGAAAGGCTACACCTTC. The encoded protein is CATSAGRTAKGYTF.